A single sample is the source of the 20 T cell receptor beta chains below, sequenced in a study of blood T cells in healthy people across ages. Primed by a sample-barcoded 5' primer and a J-beta primer mix, a second PCR proceeded for 7 to 11 cycles. Using its own MiXCR run on the 5' RACE reads, TCRdb lists one record per CDR3 protein. Among around 1,900,000 distinct CDR3 sequences listed, about two fifths were seen once. Input material: blood. Every receptor here comes from a human donor in good health.

This clonotype was counted only a few times. The V and J genes are TRBV20-1 and TRBJ2-3; 12 bases fit TRBD2. The germline V gene encodes CDR1 DFQATT and CDR2 SNEGSKA (reference sequence). This CDR3 comprises 17 residues. After removal of 4 bases from V and 4 bases from J, the junction contained 12 bases not matched to a gene. The CDR3 reads CSATRLAGGRISDTQYF. Written as DNA, the CDR3 is TGCAGTGCTACCCGCCTAGCGGGGGGGCGGATTTCAGATACGCAGTATTTT.

This clonotype appeared a single time. Since the CDR3 does not end with the conserved phenylalanine or tryptophan, this likely comes from a read error. The rearrangement links TRBV12-3 or TRBV12-4 to TRBJ2-1; a possible D gene is TRBD2 (6 bases). CDR3 length equals 18 residues. The V end was cut by 5 bases, the J end by 1 base, with 21 bases between. The CDR3 DNA follows: TGTGCCAGCAGTCAGATTAGCGGATCCAGACCTTCCTACAATGAGCAGTTCTCC. Amino acid sequence: CASSQISGSRPSYNEQFS.

The chain carries TRBV13 and TRBJ2-1, with TRBD1 as a possible D gene (5 bases). Looked up from germline, CDR1 is PRHDT and CDR2 is FYEKMQ (reference sequence). The CDR3 runs to 13 residues. Trimming stripped 5 bases from V and 5 bases from J, with 10 bases between. CDR3 in DNA: TGTGCCAGCAGCCAGACAGACAACAATGAGCAGTTCTTC. Its translation: CASSQTDNNEQFF.

This clonotype appeared a few times. The chain has TRBV5-1 and TRBJ2-4; either TRBD1 or TRBD2 may fit D (5 bases each). V lost 2 bases and J 6 bases, leaving 15 bases between the germline ends. This CDR3 is built from 15 residues. Germline V gives CDR1 SGHRS, CDR2 YFSETQ. CDR3 amino acids: CASSFNTGTLNIQYF. In DNA, the CDR3 is TGCGCCAGCAGCTTTAATACCGGGACCCTAAACATTCAGTACTTC.

The rearrangement links TRBV6-2 or TRBV6-3 to TRBJ2-5; D is uncertain. Gene TRBJ2-7 matches the end of the DNA better, so the J call may be wrong. The CDR3 consists of 14 residues. The V gene's germline CDR1 is MNHEY and CDR2 SVGEGT. The CDR3 DNA is TGTGCCAGCAGTTCCTGGCCTCAAGGCTACGAGCAGTACTTC. This gives the protein CASSSWPQGYEQYF.

This clonotype was observed a few times. The rearrangement joins TRBV6-2 or TRBV6-3 to TRBJ2-1; no definite D call. The CDR3 consists of 16 residues. Trimming removed 6 bases from V and 0 bases from J, with 15 bases in between. From germline, CDR1 is MNHEY and CDR2 SVGEGT. CDR3 sequence (DNA): TGTGCCAGCAGCTTGTATAAGTATAGCTCCTACAATGAGCAGTTCTTC. Protein product: CASSLYKYSSYNEQFF.

The table lists this clonotype with a count of one. The chain joins TRBV20-1 to TRBJ1-2; 10 nucleotides line up with TRBD1. The CDR3 extends over 14 amino acids. J lost 0 bases, V lost 3 bases, and 1 base had no gene match. The germline CDR1 and CDR2 sequences are DFQATT and SNEGSKA (reference sequence). CDR3 residues: CSASGQGANYGYTF. The CDR3 DNA sequence: TGCAGTGCTAGTGGACAGGGGGCTAACTATGGCTACACCTTC.

J is TRBJ2-1 and V is TRBV29-1; D is possibly TRBD1 (5 bases). Germline CDR1 SQVTM, CDR2 ANQGSEA. The CDR3 has 11 amino acids. V was trimmed by 8 bases and J by 11 bases, leaving 16 bases between them. The CDR3 DNA reads as TGCAGCCCAAAAAATGGGGCTAAGCAGTTCTTC. Translating it yields CSPKNGAKQFF.

Comment on this clonotype: The CDR3 ends on some other residue instead of the conserved phenylalanine or tryptophan, so this is likely a read error. The chain is built from TRBV12-3 or TRBV12-4 and TRBJ1-2, with a weak D call TRBD1 (6 bases). CDR3 length: 12 amino acids. Trimming shortened V by 6 bases and J by 2 bases, and 7 bases separated the two germline ends. The CDR3 DNA follows: TGTGCCAGCAGCCAGGGGAACTATGGCTACACCTTA. It translates to CASSQGNYGYTL.

On this clonotype: Germline is not matched at one junction end, which may reflect a read error. The genes are TRBV5-1 and TRBJ2-5; a weak D match, TRBD2 (6 bases). CDR1 and CDR2 from the germline V gene are SGHRS and YFSETQ. The CDR3 contains 13 residues. In DNA form, the CDR3 reads TGCGCCAGGAGCTTGGACACCGGAGGGGAGCAGTACTTC. Amino acid sequence: CARSLDTGGEQYF.

The chain couples TRBV7-2 to TRBJ2-1; no reliable D call. Per germline, CDR1 SGHTA and CDR2 FQGNSA. This CDR3 spans 15 amino acids. V gave up 1 base and J gave up 9 bases, with 16 bases separating them. The CDR3 DNA sequence: TGTGCCAGCAGCTTAGTTCCCTTTCGGAGCAGTGAGCAGTTCTTC. Its protein product is CASSLVPFRSSEQFF.

The rearrangement joins TRBV28 to TRBJ2-4, with D maybe TRBD1 (5 bases). This CDR3 comprises 11 residues. V was clipped by 2 bases and J by 15 bases, with 11 bases between them. The germline V gene encodes CDR1 MDHEN and CDR2 SYDVKM. The CDR3 protein is CASSLGAFRYF. The CDR3 DNA sequence: TGTGCCAGCAGTTTAGGGGCTTTTCGGTACTTC.

This chain joins TRBV4-1 and TRBJ1-4; D perhaps matches TRBD1 (5 bases). The CDR3 sequence is 16 residues long. Trimming pared 1 base from V and 0 bases from J, leaving 9 bases between. Germline CDR1 MGHRA, CDR2 YSYEKL. CDR3 in amino acids: CASSQGSGPTNEKLFF. The CDR3 DNA follows: TGCGCCAGCAGCCAAGGATCGGGACCAACTAATGAAAAACTGTTTTTT.

The chain carries TRBV6-6 and TRBJ2-6; no clear D gene. The germline V gene encodes CDR1 MNHNY and CDR2 SVGAGI (reference sequence). There are 15 residues in the CDR3. V was cut by 4 bases and J by 1 base, with 8 bases left in between. The CDR3, as DNA: TGTGCCAGCAGTTCTGCCCAGTCTGGGGCCAACGTCCTGACTTTC. It encodes CASSSAQSGANVLTF.

This clonotype was detected only a few times. CDR3 in DNA: TGTGCCATCAGTTTACGGCCAGGTGGTGGTACTGAAGCTTTCTTT. It specifies CAISLRPGGGTEAFF. The chain combines TRBV10-3 with TRBJ1-1; no reliable D call. The germline gives CDR1 ENHRY, CDR2 SYGVKD. V was clipped by 5 bases and J by 5 bases, with 18 bases between them. The CDR3 has 15 amino acids.

This clonotype has a single count. This chain links TRBV7-2 with TRBJ2-1; D assignment may be TRBD1 or TRBD2 (5 bases each). The CDR3 length is 15 residues. V was trimmed by 4 bases and J by 5 bases, leaving 15 bases between them. CDR1 is SGHTA and CDR2 is FQGNSA in the germline V gene. Here the CDR3 DNA reads TGTGCCAGCAGCTATGAGGGGTCAGGTGACAATGAGCAGTTCTTC. Its protein product is CASSYEGSGDNEQFF.

This sequence joins TRBV29-1 and TRBJ1-1, with TRBD1 identical over 7 bases. The CDR3 contains 16 residues. Germline V gene data show CDR1 as SQVTM and CDR2 as ANQGSEA. Trimming cost V 7 bases and J 4 bases; bases outside gene matches: 18. The CDR3 sequence: CSALGETGSLLTEAFF. The CDR3 bases are TGCAGCGCGTTAGGGGAGACAGGGTCCCTTCTCACTGAAGCTTTCTTT.

The rearrangement joins TRBV7-8 to TRBJ2-4; D tentatively fits TRBD1 or TRBD2 (5 bases each). Judging by the DNA end, TRBJ2-1 fits better; the J call may be wrong. Per germline, CDR1 SGHVS and CDR2 FQNEAQ. The CDR3 loop spans 16 amino acids. Written as DNA, the CDR3 is TGTGCCAGCAGCAGACGGGGCCAGGAAAGTAACAATGAGCAGTTCTTC. Translation gives CASSRRGQESNNEQFF.

The chain joins TRBV7-2 to TRBJ1-5; D might be TRBD1 (5 bases). Germline V gene data show CDR1 as SGHTA and CDR2 as FQGNSA. The CDR3 runs 18 residues. With 5 bases removed from V and 1 base from J, the gap between germline ends came to 21 bases. The CDR3 protein is CASSPSPRAQGSNQPQHF. CDR3 nucleotides: TGTGCCAGCAGCCCGTCCCCCAGGGCGCAGGGAAGCAATCAGCCCCAGCATTTT.

This chain links TRBV3-1 with TRBJ1-2; D uncertain. CDR1 and CDR2 from the germline V gene are LGHDT and YNNKEL (reference sequence). This CDR3 spans 15 amino acids. V lost 1 base and J lost 4, with 13 bases in between. CDR3 DNA sequence: TGTGCCAGCAGCCAAGGAACGGGGTGGAGCTATGGCTACACCTTC. Encoded protein: CASSQGTGWSYGYTF. Based on the CDR3 plus reference TRBV3-1 and TRBJ1-2, the full variable domain is DTAVSQTPKYLVTQMGNDKSIKCEQNLGHDTMYWYKQDSKKFLKIMFSYNNKELIINETVPNRFSPKSPDKAHLNLHINSLELGDSAVYFCASSQGTGWSYGYTFGSGTRLTVV.